These 8 T cell receptor beta chains share one sample of origin, sequenced in a study of T cells in Graves' hyperthyroidism and ophthalmopathy. Template material for amplifying TCR beta CDR3 regions consisted of RNA transcripts. Initially, a first-round RT-PCR of the TCR CDR3 employed the HTBI primer set. TCRdb re-analysed the multiplex PCR reads in MiXCR, keeping a single row per CDR3 protein. The sample includes 530,000 or so distinct CDR3 sequences, about a sixth seen only once; the top ten take approximately 18%. The specimen was blood. Receptor source: a woman aged 18-35 years with Graves' ophthalmopathy.

The rearrangement links TRBV27 to TRBJ2-1, with a tentative D call TRBD1 (5 bases). The V gene's germline CDR1 is MNHEY and CDR2 SMNVEV (reference sequence). V lost 4 bases and J lost 0, with 10 bases in between. The CDR3 is 15 residues long. The CDR3 reads CASSSTASSYNEQFF. CDR3 in DNA: TGTGCCAGCAGTTCGACAGCCAGCTCCTACAATGAGCAGTTCTTC.

The genes are TRBV7-6 and TRBJ1-3; D is perhaps TRBD1 (5 bases). Germline CDR1 SGHVS, CDR2 FNYEAQ. V was cut by 0 bases and J by 0 bases, with 18 bases left in between. This CDR3 spans 19 amino acids. CDR3 protein: CASSLASWAGGLSGNTIYF. CDR3 sequence (DNA): TGTGCCAGCAGCTTAGCGTCTTGGGCCGGGGGACTCTCTGGAAACACCATATATTTT.

The V gene is TRBV4-1, the J gene TRBJ1-5, with 7 bases aligning to TRBD1. Trimming removed 5 bases from V and 2 bases from J; junction bases left unmatched: 12. Germline CDR1 MGHRA, CDR2 YSYEKL. The CDR3 spans 17 residues. The CDR3 sequence: CASSRTGTVRGNQPQHF. The CDR3 coding sequence is TGCGCCAGCAGCAGAACCGGGACAGTACGAGGCAATCAGCCCCAGCATTTT.

The table lists this clonotype with many counts. The V and J genes are TRBV14 and TRBJ2-3, with 11 bases lining up with TRBD2. Per the germline V gene, CDR1 is SGHDN and CDR2 is FVKESK. V lost 1 base, J lost 3 bases, and 6 bases stayed unmatched. CDR3 length: 17 amino acids. The CDR3 coding sequence is TGTGCCAGCAGCCAAGTATTTGCTAGCGGGAGGACAGATACGCAGTATTTT. It translates to CASSQVFASGRTDTQYF.

This clonotype was found many times. V is TRBV27 and J is TRBJ2-1; D is undetermined. This CDR3 comprises 14 residues. CDR1 MNHEY and CDR2 SMNVEV come from the germline V gene (reference sequence). Deletions cut 7 bases from V and 6 bases from J, with 16 bases between. CDR3 residues: CASTSAGWGNEQFF. CDR3 DNA sequence: TGTGCCAGCACTTCCGCCGGGTGGGGCAATGAGCAGTTCTTC.

The J gene is TRBJ2-2, the V gene TRBV6-1; TRBD1 matches at 7 bases. CDR3 size: 17 residues. With 6 bases clipped from V and 4 bases from J, the junction kept 14 bases outside the gene matches. The germline V gene has CDR1 MNHNS and CDR2 SASEGT. The CDR3 DNA sequence: TGTGCCAGCAGGAGGGGTGACAGGGTAGGGGGCACCGGGGAGCTGTTTTTT. Translation gives CASRRGDRVGGTGELFF.

This clonotype was picked up many times. The chain is built from TRBV30 and TRBJ2-5, with 13 nucleotides matching TRBD2. The germline gives CDR1 GTSNPN, CDR2 SVGIG (reference sequence). The CDR3 totals 15 residues. V was pared by 2 bases and J by 4 bases, with 4 bases of the junction left unmatched. The CDR3 sequence is CAWSWTSGSSETQYF. CDR3 DNA: TGTGCCTGGAGTTGGACTAGCGGGAGCTCAGAGACCCAGTACTTC.

This clonotype was seen at least ten times. V and J are TRBV7-8 and TRBJ2-3; 7 positions agree with TRBD2. This CDR3 is 17 amino acids long. After removal of 0 bases from V and 0 bases from J, the junction contained 6 bases not matched to a gene. Germline V CDR1 and CDR2: SGHVS, FQNEAQ. The CDR3 nucleotides read TGTGCCAGCAGCTTAGCGGGGGGGGGGTTTAGCACAGATACGCAGTATTTT. This gives the protein CASSLAGGGFSTDTQYF. The whole variable domain, filled in from reference TRBV7-8 and TRBJ2-3, reads GAGVSQSPRYKVAKRGQDVALRCDPISGHVSLFWYQQALGQGPEFLTYFQNEAQLDKSGLPSDRFFAERPEGSVSTLKIQRTQQEDSAVYLCASSLAGGGFSTDTQYFGPGTRLTVL.